This T cell receptor (beta chain) stems from a study of blood T cell repertoires in COVID-19. V lost 6 bases and J lost 4, with 10 bases in between. This CDR3 region has 13 residues. The germline V gene has CDR1 SNHLY and CDR2 FYNNEI. TCRdb keeps only in-frame clones here, not all; method: immunoSEQ multiplex PCR. Of roughly 300,000 clones in the sample, roughly nine tenths are singletons; the top ten hold less than 15%. A remark on this clone: The same CDR3 arises from other DNA sequences in this sample as well.

Seattle patient enrollment occurred during active infection, with longitudinal follow-up thereafter. The rearrangement uses TRBV2 and TRBJ1-5; D possibly corresponds to TRBD1 (6 bases). The source is a woman aged 30 to 39 with COVID-19, enrolled during active disease. The sample comprised peripheral blood. The CDR3 spells CASSGGLNQPQHF. The CDR3 coding sequence is TGTGCCAGCAGCGGGGGGCTAAATCAGCCCCAGCATTTT.